This T cell receptor beta chain was sequenced in a study of regulatory T cells in long-lasting Graves disease. Time point defined: newly diagnosed GD, antithyroid drugs for less than 3 months. Generation of the TCR library employed RNA extracted from PBMCs. Graves' disease diagnosis followed American Thyroid Association guidelines. Ten or more counts support this clonotype. Its specificity is unknown. Whole-study results and caveats: Persistent Graves' patients showed less TCR diversity than newly diagnosed ones.

Libraries of TCR beta came from iRepertoire HTBI primers plus Arm-PCR of CDR3 regions. From the multiplex PCR reads, TCRdb called clonotypes with MiXCR, one entry per CDR3 protein. The table shows roughly 350,000 distinct CDR3 sequences, with roughly 15% occurring only once. V lost 6 bases and J 2 bases, leaving 20 bases between the germline ends. CDR3 length: 16 amino acids. Germline values: CDR1 DFQATT, CDR2 SNEGSKA (reference sequence). The same data also contributed to another study, on T cells in Graves' hyperthyroidism and ophthalmopathy. Per that study: Each patient was aged 18 to 65 and had newly diagnosed hyperthyroidism of under 2 months' duration.

This sample comprised peripheral blood mononuclear cells (PBMCs), obtained at new diagnosis, from a patient treated with antithyroid drugs. The chain employs TRBV20-1 and TRBJ2-1, with D maybe TRBD1 (7 bases). This clonotype was sampled from a woman between 18 and 29 years old with Graves disease. CDR3 sequence reads: CSAHGAEGQTYNEQFF. In DNA, the CDR3 is TGCAGTGCCCACGGGGCGGAGGGACAGACCTACAATGAGCAGTTCTTC.